This TCR beta chain originates from a study of technical replicates of blood from a few donors. Between the trimmed V and J ends, which lost 5 bases and 1 base, there was a span of 9 bases. From germline, CDR1 is SGHRS and CDR2 YFSETQ. This CDR3 contains 13 residues. Sequencing was performed with immunoSEQ multiplex PCR; in TCRdb, only in-frame clones are kept and a portion is missing. The sample includes about 66,000 clones, 92% of them seen just once. The chain joins TRBV5-1 to TRBJ1-2; D call uncertain. The sequencing input was T cells isolated from PBMCs. The TCR was taken from a human donor in good health. CDR3 DNA: TGCGCCAGCAGTCGCGCGGATAACTATGGCTACACCTTC. It is translated as CASSRADNYGYTF.